The next 14 T cell receptor beta chains were all read from a single sample in a study of T cells in women clearing cervical HPV infection. Data came from immunoSEQ multiplex PCR; TCRdb stores just in-frame clones and leaves some out. Here the sample table reports under 40,000 clones. The sample taken for sequencing was blood buffy coat. The receptor source for this set is a woman between 18 and 70 years old with a cervical HPV16 infection that either progressed to CIN3+ or cleared (not recorded which).

As regards this clone: The sequenced fragment ends 3 residues before the CDR3 boundary, so the rest is inferred from the germline J gene. The chain combines TRBV5-1 with TRBJ2-3, with 7 bases aligning to TRBD1. The CDR3 totals 14 residues. The germline gives CDR1 SGHRS, CDR2 YFSETQ. The CDR3 is CASSGGQVKETQYF. The CDR3 DNA, read in part, is TGCGCCAGCAGCGGCGGACAGGTTAAAGAGACG.

This CDR3 reads CASSLLSGAIYEQYF. The sequenced part of the CDR3 DNA is TGTGCCAGCAGCTTATTGAGCGGGGCGATCTACGAG. The chain carries TRBV11-2 and TRBJ2-7; 7 bases map to TRBD2. Read sequence stops 3 residues before the CDR3 end, and the germline J gene provides the missing end. V lost 2 bases to trimming and J lost 3 bases; unmatched junction nucleotides: 7. Looked up from germline, CDR1 is SGHAT and CDR2 is FQNNGV. This CDR3 contains 15 residues.

Regarding this clone: The DNA ends 3 residues before the CDR3 does, and the rest of the CDR3 is filled in from the germline J gene. The V and J genes are TRBV2 and TRBJ2-7; 9 nucleotides line up with TRBD1. This CDR3 region has 13 residues. Looked up from germline, CDR1 is SNHLY and CDR2 is FYNNEI. After removal of 8 bases from V and 4 bases from J, the junction contained 6 bases not matched to a gene. The CDR3 loop reads CASGQGRYYEQYF. The CDR3 DNA, read in part, is TGTGCCAGCGGACAGGGGAGGTATTACGAG.

On this clone itself: The CDR3 goes on 3 residues after the read ends, and that part is filled in from the germline J gene. The V and J genes are TRBV7-9 and TRBJ2-1; a possible D gene is TRBD2 (6 bases). Trimming cost V 3 bases and J 5 bases, with 14 bases left between them. Germline V gene sequence: CDR1 SEHNR, CDR2 FQNEAQ (reference sequence). The length of the CDR3 is 15 residues. CDR3 DNA (partial): TGTGCCAGCAGCTTGGGCGGGGCAGGTAACAATGAG. Protein: CASSLGGAGNNE. The whole CDR3 reads CASSLGGAGNNEQFF. Full variable domain (remainder filled in from reference TRBV7-9 and TRBJ2-1): DTGVSQNPRHKITKRGQNVTFRCDPISEHNRLYWYRQTLGQGPEFLTYFQNEAQLEKSRLLSDRFSAERPKGSFSTLEIQRTEQGDSAMYLCASSLGGAGNNEQFFGPGTRLTVL.

A word on this clone: The CDR3 end is not reached by the read, which stops 3 residues before it; the germline J gene fills it in. V usage is TRBV5-1 and J usage is TRBJ2-7, with TRBD2 identical over 10 bases. The CDR3 totals 13 residues. The germline CDR1 and CDR2 sequences are SGHRS and YFSETQ. Trimming cost V 4 bases and J 2 bases; bases outside gene matches: 0. CDR3 region: CASSGLAAYEQYF. The covered CDR3 bases are TGCGCCAGCAGCGGACTAGCGGCCTACGAG.

Details on this clone: A junction end diverges from the germline sequence, so it may reflect a read error. The read ends 3 residues shy of where the CDR3 ends; the end is completed using the germline J gene. The chain joins TRBV20-1 to TRBJ1-1, with 8 bases identical to TRBD1. Per germline, CDR1 DFQATT and CDR2 SNEGSKA (reference sequence). The CDR3 runs 13 residues. The CDR3 bases that were read are TGCAGTGCTAGAGCTAGGACAGGGTCTGAT. This codes for CSARARTGSD. The full CDR3 reads CSARARTGSDAFF.

A word on this clone: The germline gene is not matched at one end of the junction; a read error may be the cause. The DNA ends 3 residues before the CDR3 does, and the rest of the CDR3 is filled in from the germline J gene. Other DNA sequences in the same sample also yield this CDR3. This sequence joins TRBV5-1 and TRBJ1-3, with 9 bases that match TRBD1. Germline CDR1 and CDR2: SGHRS and YFSETQ. The CDR3 loop spans 16 amino acids. CDR3 DNA (partial): TGCGCCAGCAGCTCGAGCTGGACAGGGGTAGGAAACACA. It encodes CASSSSWTGVGNT. In full, the CDR3 is CASSSSWTGVGNTIYF.

On this clone: The read finishes 3 residues shy of the CDR3 end, and the germline J gene is used to complete it. This chain links TRBV4-2 with TRBJ2-7; D is unresolved. Germline V lookup: CDR1 LGHNA, CDR2 YNFKEQ. V dropped 4 bases and J dropped 3 bases, with 13 bases sitting between them. This CDR3 comprises 14 residues. CDR3 in amino acids: CASSLGVEFYEQYF. The CDR3 bases that were read are TGTGCCAGCAGCCTGGGCGTGGAATTCTACGAG.

Note on this clone: The read gets to within 3 residues of the CDR3 end, and the germline J gene fills in the rest. The rearrangement uses TRBV20-1 and TRBJ1-2; D is perhaps TRBD1 (6 bases). There are 16 residues in the CDR3. The V gene's germline CDR1 is DFQATT and CDR2 SNEGSKA (reference sequence). The V and J ends lost 0 bases and 1 base respectively, with 15 bases between them. This chain's CDR3 is CSARDSGTTLNYGYTF. The CDR3 bases that were read are TGCAGTGCTAGAGATTCCGGGACAACCCTTAACTATGGC.

A note on this clone: The CDR3 end is not reached by the read, which stops 3 residues before it; the germline J gene fills it in. The chain is built from TRBV19 and TRBJ1-3, with TRBD1 as a possible D gene (5 bases). Germline V lookup: CDR1 LNHDA, CDR2 SQIVND (reference sequence). Trimming took 8 bases from V and 2 from J, leaving 13 bases between them. The CDR3 extends over 14 amino acids. CDR3: CASSVGVTGNTIYF. CDR3 DNA, as far as it was read: TGTGCCAGTTCCGTAGGGGTTACTGGAAACACC.

Concerning this clone: The DNA ends 3 residues before the CDR3 does, and the rest of the CDR3 is filled in from the germline J gene. The V and J genes are TRBV2 and TRBJ2-3, with a weak D call TRBD1 (6 bases). This CDR3 spans 14 amino acids. Germline CDR1 is SNHLY and CDR2 is FYNNEI. V gave up 8 bases and J gave up 2 bases, with 14 bases separating them. The part of the CDR3 DNA that was read is TGTGCCAGCTCCGAGCAGGGGTACACAGATACG. Its protein product is CASSEQGYTDT. The CDR3 in its entirety is CASSEQGYTDTQYF. The full variable domain, in which reference TRBV2 and TRBJ2-3 provide the parts outside the CDR3, is EPEVTQTPSHQVTQMGQEVILRCVPISNHLYFYWYRQILGQKVEFLVSFYNNEISEKSEIFDDQFSVERPDGSNFTLKIRSTKLEDSAMYFCASSEQGYTDTQYFGPGTRLTVL.

Regarding this clone: The sequence runs out 3 residues before the end of the CDR3; the remainder is reconstructed from the germline J gene. The V and J genes are TRBV10-3 and TRBJ2-3, with TRBD2 matching 8 bases. V was clipped by 7 bases and J by 2 bases; unmatched bases: 8. The CDR3 runs to 15 residues. The germline gives CDR1 ENHRY, CDR2 SYGVKD. Partial CDR3 DNA: TGTGCCATCAATGTCGGGGGGGGACTCACAGATACG. Amino acids: CAINVGGGLTDT. The complete CDR3 sequence is CAINVGGGLTDTQYF.

Remarks on this clone: The sequenced fragment ends 3 residues before the CDR3 boundary, so the rest is inferred from the germline J gene. The J gene is TRBJ1-5, the V gene TRBV6-1; tentatively, D is TRBD1 (6 bases). CDR1 and CDR2 from the germline V gene are MNHNS and SASEGT. Trimming took 4 bases from V and 0 from J, leaving 10 bases between them. This CDR3 spans 15 amino acids. The covered CDR3 bases are TGTGCCAGCAGTGGGACAGTAAATAGCAATCAGCCC. It is translated as CASSGTVNSNQP. The whole CDR3 region reads CASSGTVNSNQPQHF.

As regards this clone: The read stops 3 residues short of the end of the CDR3; the missing end is completed from the germline J gene. The V gene is TRBV29-1, the J gene TRBJ1-2; possible D gene TRBD1, 6 bases. CDR1 and CDR2 (germline): SQVTM, ANQGSEA. The CDR3 totals 15 residues. The CDR3 loop reads CSALPRVWGPETYTF. The sequenced part of the CDR3 DNA is TGCAGCGCCCTCCCCAGGGTTTGGGGGCCAGAGACC.